This T cell receptor beta chain is drawn from a study of blood T cell repertoires in COVID-19. Study background: Whether acute or convalescent, the COVID-19 samples came from the United States, Italy and Spain.

This clone was counted between two and nine times. Study members were between roughly 18 and 100 years old and lived in 20 to 30 US regions. The CDR3 extends over 13 amino acids. The germline V gene encodes CDR1 MNHEY and CDR2 SMNVEV (reference sequence). V lost 0 bases, J lost 6 bases, and 9 bases lay in between. In the authors' methods: Counts of nucleated cells, estimated from reference gene primer amplification, were obtained. TCRdb's table, derived via immunoSEQ multiplex PCR, lists solely in-frame clones and lacks some. V and J calls and clone size follow that table, whereas D and trimming were derived from the DNA. The sample contains about 250,000 clones, 85% to 90% of which appear only once.

The chain employs TRBV27 and TRBJ2-7, with unresolved D. The origin of this receptor is a man aged 35-49 years who had recovered from COVID-19. The sequenced sample consisted of PBMCs or T cells enriched from blood (not recorded which). The CDR3 loop reads CASSLSITGEQYF. CDR3 bases: TGTGCCAGCAGTTTATCTATAACGGGCGAGCAGTACTTC.